The rows below give T cell receptor beta chains drawn from one sample of a study of cytomegalovirus exposure and HLA in healthy donors. Sequenced by immunoSEQ multiplex PCR; TCRdb stores in-frame clones only, minus some. The repertoire includes some 120,000 clones, around 80% of them detected once, and over 0.2% sits in the top ten. The sequenced sample was PBMCs. The origin of the receptors is a man aged 45-60 years in good health and CMV-seronegative. The conserved cysteine and the conserved F or W are not part of the CDR3 here. The order of the fields is J gene, V gene, CDR3 protein.

J: TRBJ2-7; V: TRBV7-8; CDR3: ASSSREGAGEQY
J: TRBJ1-1; V: TRBV4-1; CDR3: ASSQDPSDSWRAF
J: TRBJ2-5; V: TRBV19; CDR3: ASSGGQQETQY
J: TRBJ2-7; V: TRBV18; CDR3: ASSPTPSPKYEQY
J: TRBJ1-2; V: TRBV5-1; CDR3: ASSFGTDYGYT
J: TRBJ2-7; V: TRBV28; CDR3: ASSSTGFTYEQY
J: TRBJ1-2; V: TRBV7-2; CDR3: ASSQAGVTGYT
J: TRBJ2-1; V: TRBV10-3; CDR3: AIRGTSGDYNEQF
J: TRBJ2-3; V: TRBV5-1; CDR3: ASRGQGSDTQY
J: TRBJ1-2; V: TRBV27; CDR3: ASRRQGDQYGYT
J: TRBJ1-1; V: TRBV28; CDR3: ASPRTGAGRTYTEAF
J: TRBJ2-6; V: TRBV7-8; CDR3: ASSLNSHQAWANVLT
J: TRBJ2-5; V: TRBV5-1; CDR3: ASSRGLAEETQY
J: TRBJ2-5; V: TRBV6-5; CDR3: ASNLGRAGVETQY
J: TRBJ1-1; V: TRBV7-9; CDR3: SSSYRTDEAF
J: TRBJ2-5; V: TRBV18; CDR3: ASSPTGLVPETQY
J: TRBJ2-6; V: TRBV7-9; CDR3: ASSSPLADMSSGANVLT
J: TRBJ2-7; V: TRBV7-3; CDR3: ASSLLGQGIGEQY